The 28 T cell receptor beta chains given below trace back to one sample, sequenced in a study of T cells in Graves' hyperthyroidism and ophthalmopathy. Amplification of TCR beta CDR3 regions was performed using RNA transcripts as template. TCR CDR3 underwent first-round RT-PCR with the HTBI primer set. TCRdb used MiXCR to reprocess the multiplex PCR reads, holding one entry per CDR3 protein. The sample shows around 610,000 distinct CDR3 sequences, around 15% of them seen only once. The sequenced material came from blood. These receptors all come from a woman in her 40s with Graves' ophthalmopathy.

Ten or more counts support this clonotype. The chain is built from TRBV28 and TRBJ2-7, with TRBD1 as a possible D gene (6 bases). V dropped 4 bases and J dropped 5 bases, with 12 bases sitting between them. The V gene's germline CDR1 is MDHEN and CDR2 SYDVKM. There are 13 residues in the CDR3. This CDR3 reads CASSYREIHEQYF. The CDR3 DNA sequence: TGTGCCAGCAGTTACAGGGAAATTCACGAGCAGTACTTC.

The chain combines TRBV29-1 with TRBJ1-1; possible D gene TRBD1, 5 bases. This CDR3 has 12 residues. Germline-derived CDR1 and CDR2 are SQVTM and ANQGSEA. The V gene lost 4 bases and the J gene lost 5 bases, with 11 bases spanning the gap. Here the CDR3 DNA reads TGCAGCGTTGGGACATTGGGAACTGAAGCTTTCTTT. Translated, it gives CSVGTLGTEAFF. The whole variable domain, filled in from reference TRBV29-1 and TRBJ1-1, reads SAVISQKPSRDICQRGTSLTIQCQVDSQVTMMFWYRQQPGQSLTLIATANQGSEATYESGFVIDKFPISRPNLTFSTLTVSNMSPEDSSIYLCSVGTLGTEAFFGQGTRLTVV.

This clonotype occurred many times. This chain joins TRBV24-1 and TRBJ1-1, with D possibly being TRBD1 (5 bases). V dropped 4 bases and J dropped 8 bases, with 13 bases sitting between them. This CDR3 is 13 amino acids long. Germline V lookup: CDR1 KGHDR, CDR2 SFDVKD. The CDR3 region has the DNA TGTGCCACCAGTGACCCGTTCAGGGAAGAAGCTTTCTTT. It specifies CATSDPFREEAFF.

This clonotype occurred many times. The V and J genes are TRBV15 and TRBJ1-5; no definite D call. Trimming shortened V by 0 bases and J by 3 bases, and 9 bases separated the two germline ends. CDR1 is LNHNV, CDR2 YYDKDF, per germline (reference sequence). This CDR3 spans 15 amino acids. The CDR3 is CATSRDWGTNQPQHF. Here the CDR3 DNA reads TGTGCCACCAGCAGAGATTGGGGAACCAATCAGCCCCAGCATTTT.

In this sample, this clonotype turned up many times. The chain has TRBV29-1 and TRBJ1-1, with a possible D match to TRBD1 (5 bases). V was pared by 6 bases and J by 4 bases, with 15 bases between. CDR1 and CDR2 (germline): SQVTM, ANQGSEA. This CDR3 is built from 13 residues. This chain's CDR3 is CSVERERGTEAFF. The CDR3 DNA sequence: TGCAGCGTAGAGAGGGAAAGGGGCACTGAAGCTTTCTTT.

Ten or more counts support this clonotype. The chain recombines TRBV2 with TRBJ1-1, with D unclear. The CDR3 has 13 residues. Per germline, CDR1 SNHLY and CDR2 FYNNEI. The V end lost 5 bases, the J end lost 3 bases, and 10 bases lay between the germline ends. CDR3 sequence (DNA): TGTGCCAGCAGTAGAGACACGTACACTGAAGCTTTCTTT. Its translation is CASSRDTYTEAFF.

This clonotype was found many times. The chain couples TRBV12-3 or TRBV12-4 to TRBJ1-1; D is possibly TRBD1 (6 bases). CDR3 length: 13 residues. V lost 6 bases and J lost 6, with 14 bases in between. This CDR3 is CASSVGGLPEAFF. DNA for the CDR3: TGTGCCAGCAGCGTCGGGGGCCTTCCTGAAGCTTTCTTT.

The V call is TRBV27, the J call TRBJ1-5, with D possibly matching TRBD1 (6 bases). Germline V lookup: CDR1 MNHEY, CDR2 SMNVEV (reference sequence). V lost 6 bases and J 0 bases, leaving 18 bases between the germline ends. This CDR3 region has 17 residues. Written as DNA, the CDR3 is TGTGCCAGCAGACCCAGAGGGGACATTTATAGCAATCAGCCCCAGCATTTT. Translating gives CASRPRGDIYSNQPQHF.

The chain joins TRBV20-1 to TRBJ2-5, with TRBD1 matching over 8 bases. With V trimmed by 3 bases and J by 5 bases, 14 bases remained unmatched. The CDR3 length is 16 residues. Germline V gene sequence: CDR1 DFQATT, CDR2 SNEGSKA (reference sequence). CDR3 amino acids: CSASDTGQGMRETQYF. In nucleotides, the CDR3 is TGCAGTGCTAGCGACACCGGACAGGGTATGAGGGAGACCCAGTACTTC.

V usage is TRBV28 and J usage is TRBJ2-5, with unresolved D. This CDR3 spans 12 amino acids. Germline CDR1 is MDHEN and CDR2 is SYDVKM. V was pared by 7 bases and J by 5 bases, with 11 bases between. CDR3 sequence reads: CASNVGPETQYF. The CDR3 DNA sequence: TGTGCCAGCAACGTCGGCCCGGAGACCCAGTACTTC.

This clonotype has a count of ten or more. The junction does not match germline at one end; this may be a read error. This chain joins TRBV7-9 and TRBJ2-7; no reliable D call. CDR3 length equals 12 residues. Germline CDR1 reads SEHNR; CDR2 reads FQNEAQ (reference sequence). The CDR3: CASSLESSEQYF. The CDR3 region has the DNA TGTGCCAGCAGCTTAGAGTCCTCCGAGCAGTACTTC. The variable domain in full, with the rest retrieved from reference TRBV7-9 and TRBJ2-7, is DTGVSQNPRHKITKRGQNVTFRCDPISEHNRLYWYRQTLGQGPEFLTYFQNEAQLEKSRLLSDRFSAERPKGSFSTLEIQRTEQGDSAMYLCASSLESSEQYFGPGTRLTVT.

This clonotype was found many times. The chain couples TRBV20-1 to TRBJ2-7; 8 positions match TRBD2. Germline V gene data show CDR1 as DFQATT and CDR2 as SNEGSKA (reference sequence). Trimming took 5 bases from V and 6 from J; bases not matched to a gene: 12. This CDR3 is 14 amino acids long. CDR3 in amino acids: CSAAPRAGGPEQYF. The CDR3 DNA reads TGCAGTGCTGCCCCCAGGGCGGGGGGACCCGAGCAGTACTTC.

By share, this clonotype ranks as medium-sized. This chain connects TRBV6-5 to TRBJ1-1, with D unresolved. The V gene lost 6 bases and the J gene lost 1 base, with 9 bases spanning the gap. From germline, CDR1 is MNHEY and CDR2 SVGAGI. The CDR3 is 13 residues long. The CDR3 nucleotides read TGTGCCAGCAGCTGGGCCTCGAACACTGAAGCTTTCTTT. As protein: CASSWASNTEAFF.

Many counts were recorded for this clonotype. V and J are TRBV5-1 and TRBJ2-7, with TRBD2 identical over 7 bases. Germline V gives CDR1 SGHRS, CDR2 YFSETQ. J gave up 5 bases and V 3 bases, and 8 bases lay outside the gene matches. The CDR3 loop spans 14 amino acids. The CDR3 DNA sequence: TGCGCCAGCAGCTCAGGAGCGGGATATGACGAGCAGTACTTC. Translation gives CASSSGAGYDEQYF.

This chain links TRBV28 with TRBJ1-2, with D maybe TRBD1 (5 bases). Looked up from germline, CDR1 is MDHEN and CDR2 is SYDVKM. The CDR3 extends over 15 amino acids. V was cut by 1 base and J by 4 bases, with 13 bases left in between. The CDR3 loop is CASSLFSRAVYGYTF. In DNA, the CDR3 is TGTGCCAGCAGTTTATTTTCCAGGGCGGTCTATGGCTACACCTTC.

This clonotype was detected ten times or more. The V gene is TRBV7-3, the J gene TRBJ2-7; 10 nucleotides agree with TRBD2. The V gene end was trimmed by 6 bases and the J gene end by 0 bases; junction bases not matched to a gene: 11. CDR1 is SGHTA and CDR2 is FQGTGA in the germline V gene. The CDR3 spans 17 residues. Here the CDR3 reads CASRIGEASGSSYEQYF. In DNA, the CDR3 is TGTGCCAGCAGGATCGGCGAGGCTAGCGGGAGCTCCTACGAGCAGTACTTC.

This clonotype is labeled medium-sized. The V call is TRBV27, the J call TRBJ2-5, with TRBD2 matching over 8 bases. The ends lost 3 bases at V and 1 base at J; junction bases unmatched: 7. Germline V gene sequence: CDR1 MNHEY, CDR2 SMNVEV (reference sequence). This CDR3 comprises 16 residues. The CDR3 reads CASSLSIAGTQETQYF. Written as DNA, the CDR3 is TGTGCCAGCAGTTTGTCGATAGCGGGGACCCAAGAGACCCAGTACTTC.

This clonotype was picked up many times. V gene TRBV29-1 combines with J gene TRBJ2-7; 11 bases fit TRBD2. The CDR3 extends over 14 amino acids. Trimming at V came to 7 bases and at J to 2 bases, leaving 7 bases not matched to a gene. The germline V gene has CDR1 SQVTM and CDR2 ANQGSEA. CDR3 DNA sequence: TGCAGCGGGGGCGCTAGCGGGAGGCCCTACGAGCAGTACTTC. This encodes CSGGASGRPYEQYF.

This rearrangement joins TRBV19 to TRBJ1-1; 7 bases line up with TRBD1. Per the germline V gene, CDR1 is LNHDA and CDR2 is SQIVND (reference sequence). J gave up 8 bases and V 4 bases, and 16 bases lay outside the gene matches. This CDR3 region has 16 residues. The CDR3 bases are TGTGCCAGTAGTAGGGGACGGGACAGCGGGAAGGAGGAAGCTTTCTTT. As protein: CASSRGRDSGKEEAFF.

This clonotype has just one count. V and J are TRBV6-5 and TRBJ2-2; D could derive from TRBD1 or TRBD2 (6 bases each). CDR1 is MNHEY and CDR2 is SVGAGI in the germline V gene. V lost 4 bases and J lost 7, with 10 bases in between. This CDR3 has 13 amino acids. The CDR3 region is CASSSGGGGELFF. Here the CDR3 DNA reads TGTGCCAGCAGTTCCGGGGGCGGCGGGGAGCTGTTTTTT.

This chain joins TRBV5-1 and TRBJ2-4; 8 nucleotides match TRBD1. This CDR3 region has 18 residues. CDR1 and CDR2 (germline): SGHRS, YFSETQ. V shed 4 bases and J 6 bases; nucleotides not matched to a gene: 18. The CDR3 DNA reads TGCGCCAGCAGCCCTTCGACAGGGGCTACGGATTTAGGAAACATTCAGTACTTC. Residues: CASSPSTGATDLGNIQYF. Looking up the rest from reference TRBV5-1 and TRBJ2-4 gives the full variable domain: KAGVTQTPRYLIKTRGQQVTLSCSPISGHRSVSWYQQTPGQGLQFLFEYFSETQRNKGNFPGRFSGRQFSNSRSEMNVSTLELGDSALYLCASSPSTGATDLGNIQYFGAGTRLSVL.

In DNA form, the CDR3 reads TGTGCCAGCAGCGCGGGACCCCCGAGCTCCTACGAGCAGTACTTC. This gives the protein CASSAGPPSSYEQYF. V is TRBV6-1 and J is TRBJ2-7, with TRBD2 as a possible D gene (6 bases). Germline CDR1 MNHNS, CDR2 SASEGT. The germline V and J ends were trimmed by 6 bases and 0 bases, with 15 bases remaining between them. The CDR3 has 15 amino acids.

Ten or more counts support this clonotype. CDR3 loop: CASSTGPDRSYGYTF. The CDR3 DNA is TGTGCCAGCTCAACGGGACCTGACAGGTCCTATGGCTACACCTTC. The chain has TRBV18 and TRBJ1-2; D possibly corresponds to TRBD1 (6 bases). The germline CDR1 and CDR2 sequences are KGHSH and LQKENI. The CDR3 spans 15 residues. V was pared by 5 bases and J by 4 bases, with 17 bases between.

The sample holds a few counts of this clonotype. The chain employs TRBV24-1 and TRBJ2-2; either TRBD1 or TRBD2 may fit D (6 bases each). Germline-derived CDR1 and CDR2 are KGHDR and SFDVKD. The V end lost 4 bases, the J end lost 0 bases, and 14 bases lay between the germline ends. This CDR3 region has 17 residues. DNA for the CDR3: TGTGCCACCAGTGACGGCGGGACACAGACGAACACCGGGGAGCTGTTTTTT. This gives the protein CATSDGGTQTNTGELFF.

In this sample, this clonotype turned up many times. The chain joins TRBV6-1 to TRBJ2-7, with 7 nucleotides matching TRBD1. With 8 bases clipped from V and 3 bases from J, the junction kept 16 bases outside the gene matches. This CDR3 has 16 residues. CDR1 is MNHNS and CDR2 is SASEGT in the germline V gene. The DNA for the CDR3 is TGTGCCAGCCTCAATAGAGCGCCGGACAGGAGCTACGAGCAGTACTTC. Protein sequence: CASLNRAPDRSYEQYF.

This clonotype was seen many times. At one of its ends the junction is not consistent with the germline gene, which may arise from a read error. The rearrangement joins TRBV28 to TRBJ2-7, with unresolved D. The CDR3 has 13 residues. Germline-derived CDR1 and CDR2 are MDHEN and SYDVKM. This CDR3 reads CASSLRETYERYF. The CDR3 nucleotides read TGTGCCAGCAGTTTGAGAGAAACCTACGAGCGGTACTTC.

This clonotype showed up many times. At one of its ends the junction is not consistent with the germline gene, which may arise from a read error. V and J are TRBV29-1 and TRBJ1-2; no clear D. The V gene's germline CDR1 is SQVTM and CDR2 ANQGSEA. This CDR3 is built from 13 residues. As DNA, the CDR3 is TGCGGCGTTGGGCGGGTGGAGAACTATGGCTACACCTTC. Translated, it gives CGVGRVENYGYTF.

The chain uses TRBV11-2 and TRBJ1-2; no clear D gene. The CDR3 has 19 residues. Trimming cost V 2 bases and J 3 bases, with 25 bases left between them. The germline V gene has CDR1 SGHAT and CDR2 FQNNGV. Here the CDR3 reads CASSLLLAQEFDPDYGYTF. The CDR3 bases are TGTGCCAGCAGCTTACTCCTTGCCCAGGAATTTGATCCGGACTATGGCTACACCTTC.